Reported below is one T cell receptor beta chain. The antigen is unknown. Generated by immunoSEQ multiplex PCR, the TCRdb table keeps only in-frame clones and is missing some. Altogether roughly 29,000 clones are present, roughly 80% being singletons, with the ten largest covering around 5.3%. The germline V gene encodes CDR1 SGHRS and CDR2 YFSETQ. V lost 1 base to trimming and J lost 3 bases, with 13 bases between them. This CDR3 comprises 15 residues. The data were taken from a study of T cells in localized non-small cell lung cancer. Findings of the study overall: Heterogeneity is still possible, as just one tumor region was sequenced. Adjacent uninvolved lung had the highest clonality, suggesting focused antigen responses.

The rearrangement uses TRBV5-1 and TRBJ1-1, with D uncertain. Sequenced here: peripheral blood mononuclear cells, sampled before any cancer treatment. This TCR derives from a man aged 40 to 70 with stage III lung adenocarcinoma. The CDR3 DNA reads as TGCGCCAGCAGCTTGAGACCGACTAGGTACACTGAAGCTTTCTTT. This sequence encodes CASSLRPTRYTEAFF.